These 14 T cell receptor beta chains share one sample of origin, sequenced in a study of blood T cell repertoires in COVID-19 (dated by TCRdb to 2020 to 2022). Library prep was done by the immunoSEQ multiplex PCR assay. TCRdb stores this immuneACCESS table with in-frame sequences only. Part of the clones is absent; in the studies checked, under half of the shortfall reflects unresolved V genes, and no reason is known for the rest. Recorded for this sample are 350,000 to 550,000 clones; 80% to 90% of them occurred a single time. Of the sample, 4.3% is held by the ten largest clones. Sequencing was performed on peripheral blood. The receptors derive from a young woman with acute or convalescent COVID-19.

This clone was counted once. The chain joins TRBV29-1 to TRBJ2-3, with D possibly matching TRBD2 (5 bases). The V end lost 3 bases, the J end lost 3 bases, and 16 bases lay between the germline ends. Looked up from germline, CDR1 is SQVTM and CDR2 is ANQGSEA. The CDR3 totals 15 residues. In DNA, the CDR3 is TGCAGCGTTGAGGCGGGTTCCCTTTATACAGATACGCAGTATTTT. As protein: CSVEAGSLYTDTQYF.

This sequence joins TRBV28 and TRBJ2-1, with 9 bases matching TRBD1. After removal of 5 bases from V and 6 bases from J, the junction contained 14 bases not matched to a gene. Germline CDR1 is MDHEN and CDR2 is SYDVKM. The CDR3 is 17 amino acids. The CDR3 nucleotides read TGTGCCAGCAGTACCCGAGAGAAGGGACAGGGTTGCAATGAGCAGTTCTTC. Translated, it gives CASSTREKGQGCNEQFF. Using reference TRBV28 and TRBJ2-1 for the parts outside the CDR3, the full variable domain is DVKVTQSSRYLVKRTGEKVFLECVQDMDHENMFWYRQDPGLGLRLIYFSYDVKMKEKGDIPEGYSVSREKKERFSLILESASTNQTSMYLCASSTREKGQGCNEQFFGPGTRLTVL.

The CDR3, as DNA: TGTGCTAGCGCGGCGGGGGGACCAGATACGCAGTATTTT. Translated, it gives CASAAGGPDTQYF. This chain joins TRBV12-5 and TRBJ2-3; 8 bases agree with TRBD2. This CDR3 has 13 residues. The V and J ends lost 9 bases and 4 bases, in that order; junction bases with no gene match: 6. The germline V gene encodes CDR1 LGHNT and CDR2 FRNRAP.

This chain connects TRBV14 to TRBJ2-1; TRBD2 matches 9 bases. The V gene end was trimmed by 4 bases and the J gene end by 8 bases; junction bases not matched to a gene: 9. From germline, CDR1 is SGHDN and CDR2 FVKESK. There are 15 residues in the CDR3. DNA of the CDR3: TGTGCCAGCAGCCCCGACCCGGGACTAGCAGATGAGCAGTTCTTC. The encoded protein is CASSPDPGLADEQFF.

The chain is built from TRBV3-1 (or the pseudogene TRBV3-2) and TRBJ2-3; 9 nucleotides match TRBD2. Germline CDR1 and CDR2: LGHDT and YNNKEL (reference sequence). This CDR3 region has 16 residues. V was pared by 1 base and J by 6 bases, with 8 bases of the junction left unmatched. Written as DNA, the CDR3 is TGTGCCAGCAGCCAAGTGAAAGCGGGGGGCCTGGATACGCAGTATTTT. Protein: CASSQVKAGGLDTQYF.

This CDR3 reads CASSIGTDYGYTF. The CDR3 DNA is TGTGCCAGTAGTATTGGGACAGATTATGGCTACACCTTC. This chain connects TRBV19 to TRBJ1-2; 7 positions match TRBD1. The CDR3 consists of 13 residues. Germline V lookup: CDR1 LNHDA, CDR2 SQIVND (reference sequence). Trimming at V came to 3 bases and at J to 5 bases, leaving 3 bases not matched to a gene.

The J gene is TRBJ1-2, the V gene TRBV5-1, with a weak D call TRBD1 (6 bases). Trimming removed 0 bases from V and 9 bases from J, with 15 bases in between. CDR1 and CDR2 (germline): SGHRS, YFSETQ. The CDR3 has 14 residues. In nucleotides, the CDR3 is TGCGCCAGCAGCTTGGAGCCAGGGGATCTGAGCTACACCTTC. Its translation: CASSLEPGDLSYTF.

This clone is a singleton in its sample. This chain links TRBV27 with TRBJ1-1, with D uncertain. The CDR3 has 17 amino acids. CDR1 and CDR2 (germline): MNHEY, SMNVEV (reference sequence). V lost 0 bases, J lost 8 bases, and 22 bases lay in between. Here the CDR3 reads CASSLSPSAGFLSEAFF. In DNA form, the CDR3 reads TGTGCCAGCAGTTTATCCCCTTCAGCGGGGTTTCTTAGCGAAGCTTTCTTT.

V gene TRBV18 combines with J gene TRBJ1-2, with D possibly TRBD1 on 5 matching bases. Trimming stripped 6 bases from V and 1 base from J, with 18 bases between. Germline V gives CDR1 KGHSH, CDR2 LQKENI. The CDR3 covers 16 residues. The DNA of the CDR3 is TGTGCCAGCTCGACTCAGGGTTGGGTCGGTAACTATGGCTACACCTTC. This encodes CASSTQGWVGNYGYTF.

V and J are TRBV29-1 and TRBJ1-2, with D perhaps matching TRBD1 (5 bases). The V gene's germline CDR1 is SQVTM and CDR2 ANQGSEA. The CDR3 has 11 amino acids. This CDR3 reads CSFPRAGGYTF. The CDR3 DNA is TGCAGTTTCCCCAGGGCTGGGGGCTACACCTTC.

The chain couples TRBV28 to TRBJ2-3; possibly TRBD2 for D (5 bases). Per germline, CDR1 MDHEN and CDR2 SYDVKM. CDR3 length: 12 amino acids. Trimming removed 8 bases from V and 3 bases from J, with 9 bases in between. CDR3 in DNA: TGTGCCAGCGGGTCGGGGACAGATACGCAGTATTTT. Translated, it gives CASGSGTDTQYF.

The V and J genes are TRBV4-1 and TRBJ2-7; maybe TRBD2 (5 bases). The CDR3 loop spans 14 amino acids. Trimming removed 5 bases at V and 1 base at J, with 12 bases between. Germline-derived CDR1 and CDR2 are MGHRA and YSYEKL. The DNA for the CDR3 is TGCGCCAGCAGCTATCCCGGGGTATCCTACGAGCAGTACTTC. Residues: CASSYPGVSYEQYF.

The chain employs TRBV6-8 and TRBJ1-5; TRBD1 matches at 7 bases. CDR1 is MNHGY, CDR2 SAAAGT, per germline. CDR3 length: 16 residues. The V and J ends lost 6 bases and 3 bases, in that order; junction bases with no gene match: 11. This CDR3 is CASRAGTESNNQPQHF. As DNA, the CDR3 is TGTGCCAGCAGGGCAGGGACAGAAAGTAACAATCAGCCCCAGCATTTT.

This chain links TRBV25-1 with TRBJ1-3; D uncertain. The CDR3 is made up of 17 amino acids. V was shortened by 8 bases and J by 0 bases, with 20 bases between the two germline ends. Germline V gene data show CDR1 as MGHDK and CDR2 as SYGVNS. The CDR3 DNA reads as TGTGCCAGCTTAGGGAGAACCGGTCCCCTCTCTGGAAACACCATATATTTT. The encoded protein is CASLGRTGPLSGNTIYF.